These 6 T cell receptor beta chains share one sample of origin, sequenced in a study of T cells in Graves' hyperthyroidism and ophthalmopathy. Authors of the study amplified TCR beta CDR3 regions from RNA transcripts. The TCR CDR3 first-round RT-PCR relied on the HTBI primer set. Using its own MiXCR run on the multiplex PCR reads, TCRdb lists one record per CDR3 protein. The sample carries some 510,000 distinct CDR3 sequences, around 46% recorded once. Sequencing was carried out using peripheral blood or thyroid tissue (not recorded which). The receptor source for this set is a young woman with Graves' hyperthyroidism.

This chain uses TRBV5-1 with TRBJ2-7; D not resolved. CDR1 and CDR2 from the germline V gene are SGHRS and YFSETQ. Trimming removed 3 bases at V and 1 base at J, with 14 bases between. The CDR3 extends over 15 amino acids. The CDR3 protein is CASSSVPRVSYEQYF. Written as DNA, the CDR3 is TGCGCCAGCAGCTCGGTGCCTCGGGTTTCCTACGAGCAGTACTTC.

This clonotype turned up a few times. This chain links TRBV7-2 with TRBJ2-7; 7 bases agree with TRBD2. CDR3 length: 15 amino acids. Germline V gene sequence: CDR1 SGHTA, CDR2 FQGNSA. Trimming cost V 3 bases and J 2 bases; bases outside gene matches: 7. The CDR3 DNA reads as TGTGCCAGCAGCTTGGGGCGGGAGATCCCCTACGAGCAGTACTTC. Protein product: CASSLGREIPYEQYF.

This chain connects TRBV7-3 to TRBJ2-2, with TRBD1 as a possible D gene (6 bases). Germline V gene data show CDR1 as SGHTA and CDR2 as FQGTGA. This CDR3 comprises 13 residues. Trimming removed 8 bases from V and 8 bases from J, with 15 bases in between. CDR3 DNA sequence: TGTGCCAGCTTACAGGGCTCGGGAGGGGAGCTGTTTTTT. Translated: CASLQGSGGELFF.

This rearrangement joins TRBV7-2 to TRBJ2-5, with a tentative D call TRBD1 (6 bases). In germline, CDR1 is SGHTA, CDR2 FQGNSA. V lost 5 bases and J 0 bases, leaving 16 bases between the germline ends. There are 16 residues in the CDR3. CDR3 in amino acids: CASSQTGHSYQETQYF. The CDR3 nucleotides are TGTGCCAGCAGCCAGACGGGACATTCGTACCAAGAGACCCAGTACTTC.

V gene TRBV5-1 combines with J gene TRBJ2-5, with TRBD1 matching 9 bases. This CDR3 has 14 residues. The J segment lost 4 bases and the V segment lost 4 bases, leaving 5 bases of the junction unmatched. Germline CDR1 and CDR2: SGHRS and YFSETQ. The CDR3 bases are TGCGCCAGCAGCGGAGTACAGGGGGCAGAGACCCAGTACTTC. Protein sequence: CASSGVQGAETQYF.

This clonotype occurred a few times. This chain connects TRBV7-3 to TRBJ1-5; D is ambiguous. Between the trimmed V and J ends, which lost 1 base and 4 bases, there was a span of 11 bases. Germline V lookup: CDR1 SGHTA, CDR2 FQGTGA. CDR3 length: 15 residues. In DNA, the CDR3 is TGTGCCAGCAGCTTAATTCAGCCAGTTAATCAGCCCCAGCATTTT. Its translation: CASSLIQPVNQPQHF. Complete variable domain (other parts from reference TRBV7-3 and TRBJ1-5): GAGVSQTPSNKVTEKGKYVELRCDPISGHTALYWYRQSLGQGPEFLIYFQGTGAADDSGLPNDRFFAVRPEGSVSTLKIQRTERGDSAVYLCASSLIQPVNQPQHFGDGTRLSIL.